The 20 T cell receptor beta chains reported below all come from one sample, sequenced in a study of early T cells in non-severe SARS-CoV-2 infection. TCRdb reprocessed the 5' RACE reads via MiXCR and lists one record per CDR3 protein. Altogether tens of thousands of distinct CDR3 sequences are present, less than 5.5% being singletons, with the ten largest covering just under 5%. The material sequenced was whole blood. Source of these receptors: an adult who was a healthcare worker with PCR-confirmed SARS-CoV-2 infection or an uninfected control (not recorded which).

This clonotype was seen at least ten times. The CDR3 sequence is CASSPLAGGLDTQYF. In nucleotides, the CDR3 is TGTGCCAGCAGTCCCCTAGCGGGAGGATTAGATACGCAGTATTTT. The J gene is TRBJ2-3, the V gene TRBV27; 11 bases line up with TRBD2. The CDR3 loop spans 15 amino acids. J was trimmed by 5 bases and V by 5 bases; bases with no gene match: 6. Germline assignment: CDR1 MNHEY and CDR2 SMNVEV (reference sequence).

The chain combines TRBV7-6 with TRBJ2-5; tentative D call: TRBD2 (6 bases). CDR1 is SGHVS, CDR2 FNYEAQ, per germline. The ends were cut back, 5 bases at V and 0 bases at J, with 10 bases in the middle. The CDR3 spans 14 residues. The CDR3 sequence is CASSETSYQETQYF. DNA of the CDR3: TGTGCCAGCAGCGAAACTAGCTACCAAGAGACCCAGTACTTC.

This clonotype was detected a few times. This rearrangement joins TRBV6-5 to TRBJ2-1; perhaps TRBD2 as D (6 bases). This CDR3 has 17 amino acids. Deletions cut 0 bases from V and 0 bases from J, with 12 bases between. CDR1 MNHEY and CDR2 SVGAGI come from the germline V gene. DNA for the CDR3: TGTGCCAGCAGTTACTCAAGTCTCGGGGGCTCCTACAATGAGCAGTTCTTC. Translating gives CASSYSSLGGSYNEQFF.

In the case of this clonotype: This sequence may be a read error, since a much larger clone differs from it by one base. No conserved phenylalanine or tryptophan is present at the end of the CDR3, so a read error is the likely explanation. The rearrangement links TRBV30 to TRBJ1-2, with a possible D match to TRBD1 (6 bases). Germline V lookup: CDR1 GTSNPN, CDR2 SVGIG (reference sequence). V gave up 6 bases and J gave up 9 bases, with 11 bases separating them. The CDR3 runs to 10 residues. Written as DNA, the CDR3 is TGTGCCTGCCGGACAGACCGCTACACCTAC. Encoded protein: CACRTDRYTY.

The chain carries TRBV14 and TRBJ2-2; 7 positions match TRBD2. This CDR3 comprises 15 residues. The germline V gene encodes CDR1 SGHDN and CDR2 FVKESK. Trimming at V came to 4 bases and at J to 1 base, leaving 3 bases not matched to a gene. The CDR3, as DNA: TGTGCCAGCAGCCCTAGCGGAAAGAACACCGGGGAGCTGTTTTTT. Protein sequence: CASSPSGKNTGELFF.

This clonotype has a count of ten or more. The junction shows a germline mismatch at one end, possibly a read error. This chain connects TRBV19 to TRBJ1-4; D not certain. The CDR3 length is 18 residues. Germline-derived CDR1 and CDR2 are LNHDA and SQIVND (reference sequence). The CDR3 nucleotides read TGTGCCAGTAGTATGAGCTCCATCTCCCGACTGAGTAATGAAAAACTTTTTTTT. Its protein product is CASSMSSISRLSNEKLFF. The entire variable domain, with the rest obtained from reference TRBV19 and TRBJ1-4, is as follows: DGGITQSPKYLFRKEGQNVTLSCEQNLNHDAMYWYRQDPGQGLRLIYYSQIVNDFQKGDIAEGYSVSREKKESFPLTVTSAQKNPTAFYLCASSMSSISRLSNEKLFFGSGTQLSVL.

This clonotype was seen ten or more times. This chain links TRBV2 with TRBJ1-2, with D unclear. CDR1 and CDR2 from the germline V gene are SNHLY and FYNNEI. Trimming cost V 4 bases and J 3 bases, with 3 bases left between them. The CDR3 consists of 11 residues. The CDR3 sequence is CASSVDYGYTF. The CDR3 nucleotides read TGTGCCAGCAGTGTAGACTATGGCTACACCTTC. Complete variable domain (other parts from reference TRBV2 and TRBJ1-2): EPEVTQTPSHQVTQMGQEVILRCVPISNHLYFYWYRQILGQKVEFLVSFYNNEISEKSEIFDDQFSVERPDGSNFTLKIRSTKLEDSAMYFCASSVDYGYTFGSGTRLTVV.

The sample holds many counts of this clonotype. The chain has TRBV9 and TRBJ1-1; D remains ambiguous. In germline, CDR1 is SGDLS, CDR2 YYNGEE. V gave up 3 bases and J gave up 7 bases, with 16 bases separating them. The CDR3 loop spans 14 amino acids. CDR3 in DNA: TGTGCCAGCAGCGCCTATGGAGGGTCTGATGAAGCTTTCTTT. Protein: CASSAYGGSDEAFF.

The table lists this clonotype with many counts. The rearrangement joins TRBV20-1 to TRBJ2-3, with D unresolved. This CDR3 contains 15 residues. The ends were cut back, 5 bases at V and 2 bases at J, with 17 bases in the middle. From germline, CDR1 is DFQATT and CDR2 SNEGSKA (reference sequence). CDR3 in amino acids: CSAALDVRYTDTQYF. The CDR3 nucleotides are TGCAGTGCTGCTTTGGACGTCCGCTACACAGATACGCAGTATTTT.

This clonotype was counted at least ten times. The chain links TRBV7-2 to TRBJ2-6; 7 bases agree with TRBD1. Germline V gene sequence: CDR1 SGHTA, CDR2 FQGNSA. This CDR3 has 13 residues. J was trimmed by 14 bases and V by 5 bases; bases with no gene match: 9. Here the CDR3 DNA reads TGTGCCAGCAGCGGACGGACAGGCTCGATCCTGACTTTC. The encoded protein is CASSGRTGSILTF.

This clonotype has just a few counts. The J gene is TRBJ1-1, the V gene TRBV27, with 8 bases aligning to TRBD1. This CDR3 has 19 amino acids. Trimming took 4 bases from V and 0 from J; bases not matched to a gene: 16. Germline V gene lookup returns CDR1 MNHEY and CDR2 SMNVEV (reference sequence). CDR3 DNA sequence: TGTGCCAGCAGTTCATCCTCACCGAGACAGGGGTTCATGAACACTGAAGCTTTCTTT. This codes for CASSSSSPRQGFMNTEAFF.

This clonotype showed up many times. The chain joins TRBV5-1 to TRBJ2-3; 14 nucleotides match TRBD2. J gave up 4 bases and V 4 bases, and 5 bases lay outside the gene matches. The CDR3 runs to 16 residues. Looked up from germline, CDR1 is SGHRS and CDR2 is YFSETQ. The CDR3 DNA reads as TGCGCCAGCAGCCGGGGGACTAGCGGGGGTGCAGATACGCAGTATTTT. Its protein product is CASSRGTSGGADTQYF.

This clonotype appeared a few times. The chain links TRBV20-1 to TRBJ2-3; tentatively, D is TRBD2 (5 bases). The CDR3 is 15 residues long. Germline values: CDR1 DFQATT, CDR2 SNEGSKA (reference sequence). The germline V and J ends were trimmed by 0 bases and 5 bases, with 15 bases remaining between them. The CDR3 DNA is TGCAGTGCTAGAGAAAGCGGCGGAGGTGTAGATACGCAGTATTTT. This codes for CSARESGGGVDTQYF.

This rearrangement joins TRBV20-1 to TRBJ2-3, with a tentative D call TRBD2 (6 bases). V lost 7 bases to trimming and J lost 1 base, with 12 bases between them. The CDR3 is made up of 13 amino acids. Germline CDR1 and CDR2: DFQATT and SNEGSKA (reference sequence). The CDR3 reads CSVRASGTDTQYF. In DNA form, the CDR3 reads TGCAGTGTCAGGGCTAGCGGCACAGATACGCAGTATTTT.

This clonotype occurred many times. V gene TRBV6-6 combines with J gene TRBJ1-5; weak D call: TRBD1 (6 bases). V was trimmed by 2 bases and J by 4 bases, leaving 9 bases between them. The CDR3 is 14 amino acids. The V gene's germline CDR1 is MNHNY and CDR2 SVGAGI (reference sequence). CDR3 region: CASSYDRLNQPQHF. The CDR3 bases are TGTGCCAGCAGTTACGACAGGTTGAATCAGCCCCAGCATTTT.

This clonotype was found a few times. J is TRBJ2-2 and V is TRBV11-1; 12 nucleotides agree with TRBD1. The CDR3 spans 16 residues. V shed 4 bases, J shed 3 bases, and the junction held 3 bases outside the gene matches. CDR1 is SGHAT and CDR2 is FQDESV in the germline V gene (reference sequence). CDR3 residues: CASSSGQGADTGELFF. In DNA form, the CDR3 reads TGTGCCAGCAGCTCGGGACAGGGGGCAGACACCGGGGAGCTGTTTTTT.

This clonotype was detected many times. The chain is built from TRBV5-1 and TRBJ2-5; no definite D call. Trimming cost V 1 base and J 1 base, with 8 bases left between them. CDR3 length: 14 amino acids. CDR1 is SGHRS and CDR2 is YFSETQ in the germline V gene. The CDR3 region is CASSLQAAQETQYF. In nucleotides, the CDR3 is TGCGCCAGCAGCTTGCAGGCAGCCCAAGAGACCCAGTACTTC.

The rearrangement uses TRBV7-6 and TRBJ2-3; no reliable D call. V was cut by 5 bases and J by 0 bases, with 12 bases left in between. Germline V gene lookup returns CDR1 SGHVS and CDR2 FNYEAQ. This CDR3 has 15 amino acids. The CDR3 reads CASSPDGRSTDTQYF. Written as DNA, the CDR3 is TGTGCCAGCAGCCCAGACGGGCGAAGCACAGATACGCAGTATTTT.

This clonotype was counted ten times or more. The J gene is TRBJ1-1, the V gene TRBV7-9, with D possibly TRBD1 on 5 matching bases. The CDR3 consists of 15 residues. The V gene's germline CDR1 is SEHNR and CDR2 FQNEAQ (reference sequence). V was trimmed by 1 base and J by 5 bases, leaving 14 bases between them. CDR3 DNA: TGTGCCAGCAGCTTAGTGGTTGCAGGGCGAACTGAAGCTTTCTTT. Residues: CASSLVVAGRTEAFF.

The CDR3 DNA is TGTGCCAGCAATTCCGGGACTTTTGGCTACACCTTC. Translation gives CASNSGTFGYTF. The V call is TRBV3-1, the J call TRBJ1-2; D possibly corresponds to TRBD1 (5 bases). Germline CDR1 LGHDT, CDR2 YNNKEL (reference sequence). The CDR3 consists of 12 residues. V lost 7 bases and J 7 bases, leaving 13 bases between the germline ends.